Sequencing of this T cell receptor (beta chain) was carried out in a study of shared clonotypes between healthy human individuals. Looking at the study overall: Serving as donors were a couple of women and a few men, whose ages spanned 18 to 49. Study-wide findings and caveats: Clonotype sharing among donors was thought likely to change with sequencing depth. The sharing of roughly 5% of naive CD4 clonotypes was seen across several donors.

Germline CDR1 and CDR2: MNHEY and SMNVEV (reference sequence). The CDR3 consists of 14 residues. Deletions cut 3 bases from V and 3 bases from J, with 12 bases between. Of note for this clone: Its antigen is undetermined.

Genomic DNA per cell subset filled all wells of several immunoSEQ plates. Profiled with immunoSEQ multiplex PCR; TCRdb holds only in-frame clones, not every one. The data contain over a million clones, approximately 78% of them seen just once; the ten biggest clones take up 0.55% to 0.7%. The V and J genes are TRBV27 and TRBJ2-7; TRBD1 might be the D (6 bases). The sample comprised memory CD4+ T cells from PBMCs. Specified subset: CD45RA-negative fraction. The clonotype comes from a man in his late teens or twenties in good health. Some clones in this sample may be carry-over from other donors' samples. CDR3 in DNA: TGTGCCAGCAGTTTCACCTGGACAGACTACGAGCAGTACTTC. It codes for CASSFTWTDYEQYF.